This T cell receptor (beta chain) was captured in a study of T cell changes during pregnancy in multiple sclerosis. Only in-frame clones appear in the TCRdb table, and some are missing; sequencing was by immunoSEQ multiplex PCR. The profile shows 25,000 to 30,000 clones, 85% of them singletons. The CDR3 spans 15 residues. J lost 2 bases, V lost 4 bases, and 5 bases had no gene match. Germline CDR1 is SGHKS and CDR2 is YYEKEE (reference sequence). The sequencing here drew on CD8+ T cells from peripheral blood mononuclear cells, taken after pregnancy. This clonotype was sampled from a female donor with multiple sclerosis, enrolled in a pregnancy study. This chain joins TRBV5-5 and TRBJ2-7; 11 bases are a match to TRBD2. This CDR3 reads CASSQLAGEAYEQYF. CDR3 DNA sequence: TGTGCCAGCAGCCAACTAGCGGGGGAGGCCTACGAGCAGTACTTC.